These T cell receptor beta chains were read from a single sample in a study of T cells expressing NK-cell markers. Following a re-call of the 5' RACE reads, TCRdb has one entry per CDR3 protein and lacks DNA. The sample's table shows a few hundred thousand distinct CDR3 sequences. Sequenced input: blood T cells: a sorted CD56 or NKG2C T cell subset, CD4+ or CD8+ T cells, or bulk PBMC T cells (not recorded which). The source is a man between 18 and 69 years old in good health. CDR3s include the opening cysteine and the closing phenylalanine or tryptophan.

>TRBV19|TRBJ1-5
CASSSSQGAASNQPQHF
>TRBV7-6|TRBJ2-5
CASSVRGTQETQYF
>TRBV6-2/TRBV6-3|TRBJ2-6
CASSYPPRANVLTF
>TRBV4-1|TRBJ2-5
CASSRLLDQETQYF
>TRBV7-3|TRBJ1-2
CASSPGGSANYGYTF
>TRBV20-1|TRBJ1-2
CSADRADRSINYGYTF
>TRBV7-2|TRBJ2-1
CASSLVGAGINEQFF
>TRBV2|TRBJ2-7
CASSEGLVRSYEQYF
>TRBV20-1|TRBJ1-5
CSATADRQIPVGYSNQPQHF
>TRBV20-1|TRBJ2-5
CSVRGPGETQYF
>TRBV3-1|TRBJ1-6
CASSQDLSGTGGGNNSPLHF
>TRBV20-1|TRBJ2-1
CSAYEGNSGEQFF
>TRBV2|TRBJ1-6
CASRMTNSPLHF
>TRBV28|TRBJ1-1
CASSKPLTRKGALEAFF
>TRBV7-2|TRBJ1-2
CASSRDRVGGYTF
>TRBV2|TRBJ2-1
CARSETSGGYNEQFF
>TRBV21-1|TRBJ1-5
CARRTEVWSNQPQHF
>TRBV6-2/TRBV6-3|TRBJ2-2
CASSYVRTYNTGELFF
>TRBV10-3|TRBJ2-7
CAISEIQGGTYEQYF
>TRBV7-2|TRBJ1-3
CASSTTGDSGNTIYF
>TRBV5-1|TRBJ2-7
CASSGGTGEQYF
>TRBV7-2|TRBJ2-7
CASSLGPGSLSYEQYF
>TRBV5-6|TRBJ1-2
CASSPGQGLRGYTF
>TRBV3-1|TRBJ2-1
CASSLQRGLGGNEQFF
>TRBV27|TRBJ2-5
CASSPGWQVEDGETQYF
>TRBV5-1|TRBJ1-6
CASSLESPGNNSPLHF
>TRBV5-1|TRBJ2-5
CASSLGRGTAQYF
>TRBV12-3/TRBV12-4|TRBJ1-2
CASSPTVFSSDGYTF
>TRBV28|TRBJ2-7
CASNPRGGNEQYF
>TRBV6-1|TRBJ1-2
CASRTHGYGYTF
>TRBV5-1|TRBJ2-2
CASSSTRDRVDTGELFF
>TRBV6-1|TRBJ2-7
CASSLSLQVKPTYEQYF
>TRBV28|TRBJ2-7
CASSLVGDFRVEQYF